These 2 T cell receptor beta chains were all obtained from the same sample, sequenced in a study of cytomegalovirus exposure and HLA in healthy donors. Vbeta (60) and Jbeta (13) primers were used in the PCR. Libraries were prepared by immunoSEQ multiplex PCR; TCRdb keeps only in-frame clonotypes and omits some of them. The table shows 100,000 to 150,000 clones, with approximately 70% occurring only once. Sequencing input: PBMCs. These receptors came from a woman in her fifties or sixties in good health and CMV-seropositive.

This clone was seen a few times. The V gene is TRBV5-8, the J gene TRBJ2-7; weak D call: TRBD1 (6 bases). Germline CDR1 reads SGHTS; CDR2 reads YDEGEE. The CDR3 sequence is 16 residues long. Trimming took 4 bases from V and 4 from J, leaving 21 bases between them. The CDR3 sequence: CASSTDAGTKRYEQYF. CDR3 in DNA: TGTGCCAGCAGCACGGACGCCGGGACAAAAAGGTACGAGCAGTACTTC.

The chain carries TRBV6-5 and TRBJ1-3, with 7 bases that match TRBD1. Germline CDR1 is MNHEY and CDR2 is SVGAGI. The CDR3 is made up of 14 amino acids. V lost 8 bases to trimming and J lost 4 bases; unmatched junction nucleotides: 8. The CDR3: CASRGGSSGNTIYF. In DNA form, the CDR3 reads TGTGCCAGCCGAGGGGGCAGTTCCGGAAACACCATATATTTT.